This record covers a single TCR beta chain. This clonotype was picked up many times. Its recognized antigen is unknown. No base-level quality is on record; no much larger clone is a single base apart. Its CDR3 holds 13 amino acids, cysteine through phenylalanine. Of the read, only the CDR3 DNA is kept; its 39 bases are in frame from base 1. The germline V gene specifies SGHTA as CDR1 and FQGNSA as CDR2. At the junction V is shortened by 3 bases and J by 4 bases, with 9 bases in between. The source of the sample is a study of T cell repertoires in cytomegalovirus infection (dated by TCRdb to about 2019). Regarding the study in general: Alongside well-studied HLA-B-restricted epitopes, the peptide stimulations were aimed at recently identified HLA-C-restricted CMV epitopes, whose presentation resists viral immunomodulation. Donor HLA type was relevant to the analysis, as public TCR beta signatures indicated carriage of CMV infection together with the matching HLA type.

This specimen's treatment or condition label, per the study, means: in vitro stimulation with specific CMV peptide epitopes to enrich CMV-specific T cells. Broad study findings and their caveats: The ex vivo response was dominated by HLA-C-restricted CMV-specific TCR beta clonotypes, which also provided the single most frequent clonotype in two of eight donors. In both this cohort and an independent cohort of more than 350 donors, the cumulative frequency of public TCR beta family members distinguished carriers of CMV infection plus the relevant HLA type.

Sequencing instrument: Illumina HiSeq 1500. TCRdb reran the public reads through fastp at Q25 and MiXCR, keeping productive beta chains. Each CDR3 protein gets just one entry, which takes the most common genes and DNA from the rows behind it. The sample table contains roughly 120,000 distinct CDR3 sequences; only one count was recorded for about 31% of them. The leading ten clones occupy 58% of the sample. Recombination joined TRBV7-2 with TRBJ2-5, and TRBD2 may be the D gene, going by 6 matching bases. This sequence originates from a human donor in good health (CMV status not recorded). Some clones in this sample may be carry-over from other donors' samples. The sample in question was CD8+ T cells from cultured PBMCs, obtained from culture after CMV antigen stimulation. At the DNA level, the sequence is TGTGCCAGCAGCTTGCGGGGCTTAGAGACCCAGTACTTC. Translated, it reads CASSLRGLETQYF.